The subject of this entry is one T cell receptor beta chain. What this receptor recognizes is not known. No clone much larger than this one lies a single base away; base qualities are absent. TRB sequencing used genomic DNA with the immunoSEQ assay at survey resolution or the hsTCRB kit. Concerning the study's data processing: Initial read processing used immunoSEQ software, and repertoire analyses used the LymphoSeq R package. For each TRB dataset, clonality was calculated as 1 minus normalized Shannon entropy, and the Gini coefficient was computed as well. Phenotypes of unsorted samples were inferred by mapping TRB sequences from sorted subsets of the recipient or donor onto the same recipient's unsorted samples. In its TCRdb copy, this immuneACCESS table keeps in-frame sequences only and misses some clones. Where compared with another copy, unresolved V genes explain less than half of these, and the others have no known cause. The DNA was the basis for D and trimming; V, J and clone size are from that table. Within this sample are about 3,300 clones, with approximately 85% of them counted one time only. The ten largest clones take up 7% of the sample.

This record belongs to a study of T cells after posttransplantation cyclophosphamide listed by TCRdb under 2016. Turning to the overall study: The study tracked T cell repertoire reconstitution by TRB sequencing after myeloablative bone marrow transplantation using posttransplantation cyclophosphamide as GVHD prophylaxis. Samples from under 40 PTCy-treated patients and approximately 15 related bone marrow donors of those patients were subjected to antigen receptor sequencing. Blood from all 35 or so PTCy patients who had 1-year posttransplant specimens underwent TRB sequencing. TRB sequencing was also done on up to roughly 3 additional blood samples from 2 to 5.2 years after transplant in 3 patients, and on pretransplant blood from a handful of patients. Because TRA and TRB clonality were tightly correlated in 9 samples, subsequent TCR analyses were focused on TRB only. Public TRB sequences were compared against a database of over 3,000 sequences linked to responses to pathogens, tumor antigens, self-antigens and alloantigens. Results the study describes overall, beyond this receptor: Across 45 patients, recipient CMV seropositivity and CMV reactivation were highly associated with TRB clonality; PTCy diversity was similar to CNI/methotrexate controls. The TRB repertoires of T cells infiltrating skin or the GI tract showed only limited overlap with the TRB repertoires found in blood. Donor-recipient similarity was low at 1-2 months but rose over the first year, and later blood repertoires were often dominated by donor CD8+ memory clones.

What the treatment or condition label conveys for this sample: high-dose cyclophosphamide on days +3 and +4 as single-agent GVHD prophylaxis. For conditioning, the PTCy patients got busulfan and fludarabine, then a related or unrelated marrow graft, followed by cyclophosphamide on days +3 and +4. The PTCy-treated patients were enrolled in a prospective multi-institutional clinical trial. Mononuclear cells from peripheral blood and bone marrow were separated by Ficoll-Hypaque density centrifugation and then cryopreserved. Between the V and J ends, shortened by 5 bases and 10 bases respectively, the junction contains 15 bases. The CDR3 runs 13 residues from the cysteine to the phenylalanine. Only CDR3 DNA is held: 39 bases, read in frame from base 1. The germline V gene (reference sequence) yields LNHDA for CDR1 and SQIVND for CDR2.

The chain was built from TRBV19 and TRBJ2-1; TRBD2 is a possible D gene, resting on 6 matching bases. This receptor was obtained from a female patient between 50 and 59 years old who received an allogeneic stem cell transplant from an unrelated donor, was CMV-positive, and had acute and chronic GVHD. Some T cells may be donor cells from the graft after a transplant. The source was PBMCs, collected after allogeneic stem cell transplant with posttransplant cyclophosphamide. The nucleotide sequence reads TGTGCCAGTAGTCAAGGAGGGGTGCGGGAGCAGTTCTTC. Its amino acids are CASSQGGVREQFF. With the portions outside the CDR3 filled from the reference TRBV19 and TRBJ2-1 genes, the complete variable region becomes DGGITQSPKYLFRKEGQNVTLSCEQNLNHDAMYWYRQDPGQGLRLIYYSQIVNDFQKGDIAEGYSVSREKKESFPLTVTSAQKNPTAFYLCASSQGGVREQFFGPGTRLTVL.